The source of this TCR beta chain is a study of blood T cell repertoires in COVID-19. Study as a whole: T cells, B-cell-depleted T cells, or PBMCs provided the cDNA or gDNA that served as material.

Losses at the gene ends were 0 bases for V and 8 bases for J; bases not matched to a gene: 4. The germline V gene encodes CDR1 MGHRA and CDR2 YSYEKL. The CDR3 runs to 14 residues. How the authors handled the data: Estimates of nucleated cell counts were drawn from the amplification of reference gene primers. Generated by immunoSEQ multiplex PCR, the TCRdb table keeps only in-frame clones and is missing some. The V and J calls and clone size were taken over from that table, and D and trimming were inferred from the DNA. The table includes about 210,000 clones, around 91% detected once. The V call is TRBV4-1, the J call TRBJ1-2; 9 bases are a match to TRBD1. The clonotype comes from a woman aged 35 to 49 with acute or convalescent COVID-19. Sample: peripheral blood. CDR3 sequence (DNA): TGCGCCAGCAGCCAAGAAGACAGGGGGGACGGCTACACCTTC. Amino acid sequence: CASSQEDRGDGYTF.